The 22 T cell receptor beta chains presented below share a single source sample, sequenced in a study of T cell changes during pregnancy in multiple sclerosis. Clones were sequenced by immunoSEQ multiplex PCR, and TCRdb holds only the in-frame ones, with some missing. The sample shows around 69,000 clones, roughly 92% of them seen only once. Sequencing was performed on peripheral blood, taken in the second trimester of pregnancy. Source of these receptors: a female donor in good health, enrolled as a control in a pregnancy study.

This chain links TRBV4-3 with TRBJ1-3; D is ambiguous. The V gene lost 3 bases and the J gene lost 0 bases, with 12 bases spanning the gap. The CDR3 length is 16 residues. The V gene's germline CDR1 is LGHNA and CDR2 YSLEER. Here the CDR3 reads CASSQEYRGSGNTIYF. The DNA of the CDR3 is TGCGCCAGCAGCCAGGAGTACCGGGGCTCTGGAAACACCATATATTTT.

The rearrangement links TRBV25-1 to TRBJ2-2; D is perhaps TRBD1 (6 bases). CDR3 length: 14 residues. Germline values: CDR1 MGHDK, CDR2 SYGVNS. Trimming stripped 7 bases from V and 5 bases from J, with 14 bases between. The chain's CDR3 is CASKGAGETGELFF. Written as DNA, the CDR3 is TGTGCCAGCAAAGGGGCAGGGGAAACCGGGGAGCTGTTTTTT. Together with reference TRBV25-1 and TRBJ2-2, the CDR3 gives the full variable domain: EADIYQTPRYLVIGTGKKITLECSQTMGHDKMYWYQQDPGMELHLIHYSYGVNSTEKGDLSSESTVSRIRTEHFPLTLESARPSHTSQYLCASKGAGETGELFFGEGSRLTVL.

The chain links TRBV4-2 to TRBJ1-3; D remains ambiguous. With 0 bases removed from V and 0 bases from J, the gap between germline ends came to 9 bases. The CDR3 has 16 residues. CDR1 and CDR2 (germline): LGHNA, YNFKEQ. This CDR3 is CASSQDDTYSGNTIYF. The CDR3 coding sequence is TGTGCCAGCAGCCAAGACGATACCTACTCTGGAAACACCATATATTTT.

The chain carries TRBV13 and TRBJ2-1, with D perhaps matching TRBD1 (6 bases). The V gene's germline CDR1 is PRHDT and CDR2 FYEKMQ (reference sequence). CDR3 length equals 14 residues. V dropped 5 bases and J dropped 5 bases, with 13 bases sitting between them. The CDR3 DNA sequence: TGTGCCAGCAGCCGAAGGACAGCCAACAATGAGCAGTTCTTC. Translation gives CASSRRTANNEQFF.

The V gene is TRBV6-6, the J gene TRBJ2-1, with 10 bases lining up with TRBD2. From germline, CDR1 is MNHNY and CDR2 SVGAGI (reference sequence). The CDR3 loop spans 16 amino acids. V lost 7 bases to trimming and J lost 6 bases; unmatched junction nucleotides: 12. CDR3 residues: CASIAGQRGGGNEQFF. DNA for the CDR3: TGTGCCAGCATCGCAGGGCAGCGGGGGGGCGGCAATGAGCAGTTCTTC.

The chain couples TRBV28 to TRBJ1-1; 7 positions agree with TRBD1. From germline, CDR1 is MDHEN and CDR2 SYDVKM. The CDR3 loop spans 16 amino acids. J was trimmed by 1 base and V by 4 bases; bases with no gene match: 9. CDR3 DNA sequence: TGTGCCAGCAGTTCATCTCCAGGGGGAGGGAACACTGAAGCTTTCTTT. The encoded protein is CASSSSPGGGNTEAFF. The variable domain in full, with the rest retrieved from reference TRBV28 and TRBJ1-1, is DVKVTQSSRYLVKRTGEKVFLECVQDMDHENMFWYRQDPGLGLRLIYFSYDVKMKEKGDIPEGYSVSREKKERFSLILESASTNQTSMYLCASSSSPGGGNTEAFFGQGTRLTVV.

This clone was found a few times. The chain employs TRBV27 and TRBJ1-2; 7 bases are a match to TRBD1. The CDR3 is made up of 14 amino acids. Looked up from germline, CDR1 is MNHEY and CDR2 is SMNVEV (reference sequence). Trimming cost V 5 bases and J 4 bases; bases outside gene matches: 7. DNA of the CDR3: TGTGCCAGCAGTCCCGCAGGGGGAGGCTATGGCTACACCTTC. It codes for CASSPAGGGYGYTF.

The V call is TRBV7-3, the J call TRBJ2-2; TRBD1 is a possible D gene (5 bases). The CDR3 consists of 15 residues. CDR1 SGHTA and CDR2 FQGTGA come from the germline V gene. Trimming removed 0 bases from V and 1 base from J, with 6 bases in between. CDR3 loop: CASSLTRENTGELFF. CDR3 in DNA: TGTGCCAGCAGCTTAACCAGGGAGAACACCGGGGAGCTGTTTTTT. Together with reference TRBV7-3 and TRBJ2-2, the CDR3 gives the full variable domain: GAGVSQTPSNKVTEKGKYVELRCDPISGHTALYWYRQSLGQGPEFLIYFQGTGAADDSGLPNDRFFAVRPEGSVSTLKIQRTERGDSAVYLCASSLTRENTGELFFGEGSRLTVL.

The chain links TRBV4-3 to TRBJ1-3; D unclear. The CDR3 totals 18 residues. Germline V CDR1 and CDR2: LGHNA, YSLEER. Trimming took 0 bases from V and 0 from J, leaving 15 bases between them. Written as DNA, the CDR3 is TGCGCCAGCAGCCAAGATTTAGCCAGTTTGAGCTCTGGAAACACCATATATTTT. This gives the protein CASSQDLASLSSGNTIYF.

The chain is built from TRBV4-3 and TRBJ1-1; 10 nucleotides align to TRBD1. This CDR3 has 16 amino acids. Germline CDR1 is LGHNA and CDR2 is YSLEER. V lost 4 bases to trimming and J lost 3 bases; unmatched junction nucleotides: 8. CDR3 amino acids: CASSRRQGAGYTEAFF. In DNA form, the CDR3 reads TGCGCCAGCAGCCGAAGACAGGGGGCGGGGTACACTGAAGCTTTCTTT.

The chain has TRBV5-6 and TRBJ2-5; 9 positions agree with TRBD2. V was clipped by 1 base and J by 5 bases; unmatched bases: 9. The CDR3 covers 16 residues. Germline CDR1 and CDR2: SGHDT and YYEEEE. CDR3 protein: CASSLHSGGLGETQYF. CDR3 DNA: TGTGCCAGCAGCTTGCATAGCGGGGGCCTCGGGGAGACCCAGTACTTC.

The sample holds a few counts of this clone. The V call is TRBV7-9, the J call TRBJ1-2; 9 bases agree with TRBD1. The CDR3 consists of 11 residues. V was pared by 5 bases and J by 10 bases, with 2 bases of the junction left unmatched. CDR1 is SEHNR and CDR2 is FQNEAQ in the germline V gene (reference sequence). The CDR3 protein is CASSRQGDYTF. In DNA form, the CDR3 reads TGTGCCAGCAGCCGACAGGGGGACTACACCTTC.

The genes are TRBV7-9 and TRBJ1-1; 7 bases align to TRBD1. Germline CDR1 reads SEHNR; CDR2 reads FQNEAQ (reference sequence). This CDR3 has 14 residues. After removal of 1 base from V and 8 bases from J, the junction contained 7 bases not matched to a gene. This CDR3 reads CASSLGSTGVEAFF. CDR3 DNA sequence: TGTGCCAGCAGCTTAGGGAGTACAGGGGTAGAAGCTTTCTTT.

The chain employs TRBV5-1 and TRBJ1-2, with TRBD1 as a possible D gene (6 bases). Germline loops: CDR1 SGHRS, CDR2 YFSETQ. V was clipped by 0 bases and J by 6 bases, with 18 bases between them. This CDR3 comprises 16 residues. CDR3 nucleotide sequence: TGCGCCAGCAGCTTGGACCCCGCCAGGGGCCCTCATGGCTACACCTTC. It translates to CASSLDPARGPHGYTF. Together with reference TRBV5-1 and TRBJ1-2, the CDR3 gives the full variable domain: KAGVTQTPRYLIKTRGQQVTLSCSPISGHRSVSWYQQTPGQGLQFLFEYFSETQRNKGNFPGRFSGRQFSNSRSEMNVSTLELGDSALYLCASSLDPARGPHGYTFGSGTRLTVV.

This clone has a single count. The chain is built from TRBV11-3 and TRBJ1-6; unclear D gene. Germline V CDR1 and CDR2: SGHNT, YENEEA. This CDR3 has 14 amino acids. Trimming removed 5 bases from V and 2 bases from J, with 7 bases in between. The CDR3 sequence is CASSQAAYNSPLHF. The CDR3 nucleotides are TGTGCCAGCAGCCAGGCCGCCTATAATTCACCCCTCCACTTT.

The V call is TRBV5-1, the J call TRBJ2-2; D may be TRBD1 (5 bases). Trimming shortened V by 0 bases and J by 5 bases, and 8 bases separated the two germline ends. Germline V lookup: CDR1 SGHRS, CDR2 YFSETQ. CDR3 length: 14 residues. In DNA form, the CDR3 reads TGCGCCAGCAGCTTGGGATCAGGGACCGGGGAGCTGTTTTTT. Translating gives CASSLGSGTGELFF.

The chain carries TRBV7-3 and TRBJ2-1, with 13 bases that match TRBD2. There are 18 residues in the CDR3. In germline, CDR1 is SGHTA, CDR2 FQGTGA. The V segment lost 5 bases and the J segment 2 bases; nucleotides outside the gene matches: 9. The CDR3, as DNA: TGTGCCAGCAGCCCATCCCCACTAGCGGGGGGGCCCTACAATGAGCAGTTCTTC. As protein: CASSPSPLAGGPYNEQFF.

The rearrangement joins TRBV11-2 to TRBJ2-3; D perhaps matches TRBD2 (5 bases). Trimming took off 6 bases at V and 4 bases at J, with 11 bases between the two ends. Germline CDR1 and CDR2: SGHAT and FQNNGV. The CDR3 length is 13 residues. The CDR3 coding sequence is TGTGCCAGCAGTGATCCCGGGGCAGATACGCAGTATTTT. Amino acids: CASSDPGADTQYF.

The chain uses TRBV14 and TRBJ2-7, with D possibly TRBD2 on 6 matching bases. With 5 bases removed from V and 10 bases from J, the gap between germline ends came to 18 bases. This CDR3 has 13 residues. CDR1 SGHDN and CDR2 FVKESK come from the germline V gene. The CDR3 region is CASSLGTAPLQYF. The CDR3 nucleotides are TGTGCCAGCAGCTTGGGGACTGCCCCTTTACAGTACTTC.

The table lists this clone with a count of one. The V call is TRBV7-8, the J call TRBJ2-7; tentatively, D is TRBD2 (6 bases). The V and J ends lost 4 bases and 1 base respectively, with 14 bases between them. The CDR3 consists of 15 residues. Germline CDR1 SGHVS, CDR2 FQNEAQ. The CDR3 here is CASSSRRGLSYEQYF. CDR3 sequence (DNA): TGTGCCAGCAGCTCGCGGCGGGGCCTTTCCTACGAGCAGTACTTC. Based on the CDR3 plus reference TRBV7-8 and TRBJ2-7, the full variable domain is GAGVSQSPRYKVAKRGQDVALRCDPISGHVSLFWYQQALGQGPEFLTYFQNEAQLDKSGLPSDRFFAERPEGSVSTLKIQRTQQEDSAVYLCASSSRRGLSYEQYFGPGTRLTVT.

This chain connects TRBV7-2 to TRBJ2-3; 9 bases line up with TRBD2. The junction had 8 bases not matched to a gene; V was cut back by 5 bases and J by 2 bases. CDR1 is SGHTA, CDR2 FQGNSA, per germline. The CDR3 consists of 16 residues. CDR3 sequence reads: CASSPIAGANTDTQYF. For the CDR3, the DNA is TGTGCCAGCAGCCCGATAGCGGGGGCCAACACAGATACGCAGTATTTT.

The chain uses TRBV4-3 and TRBJ1-2; 7 bases are shared with TRBD1. CDR1 LGHNA and CDR2 YSLEER come from the germline V gene. V trimming: 3 bases; J trimming: 8 bases; junction bases outside the gene matches: 12. The CDR3 totals 15 residues. CDR3 amino acids: CASSHLPDRVNGYTF. In nucleotides, the CDR3 is TGCGCCAGCAGCCACCTACCCGACAGGGTCAACGGCTACACCTTC.